This record looks at one TCR beta chain sequence and its context. Method: immunoSEQ multiplex PCR; TCRdb's copy keeps in-frame clones and lacks some. The repertoire holds 100,000 to 150,000 clones, with over 60% as singletons. The data were obtained in a study of blood T cell repertoires in COVID-19. The CDR3 has 18 amino acids. Germline V gives CDR1 SGHRS, CDR2 YFSETQ. The ends were cut back, 3 bases at V and 5 bases at J, with 24 bases in the middle. This chain links TRBV5-1 with TRBJ2-1; D perhaps matches TRBD2 (5 bases). The sample comprised peripheral blood. This TCR came from a woman between 65 and 79 years old with acute or convalescent COVID-19. The CDR3 DNA is TGCGCCAGCAGCTCCACCTCTGCCTTGGACTTCCTAAACAATGAGCAGTTCTTC. Translated, it gives CASSSTSALDFLNNEQFF.